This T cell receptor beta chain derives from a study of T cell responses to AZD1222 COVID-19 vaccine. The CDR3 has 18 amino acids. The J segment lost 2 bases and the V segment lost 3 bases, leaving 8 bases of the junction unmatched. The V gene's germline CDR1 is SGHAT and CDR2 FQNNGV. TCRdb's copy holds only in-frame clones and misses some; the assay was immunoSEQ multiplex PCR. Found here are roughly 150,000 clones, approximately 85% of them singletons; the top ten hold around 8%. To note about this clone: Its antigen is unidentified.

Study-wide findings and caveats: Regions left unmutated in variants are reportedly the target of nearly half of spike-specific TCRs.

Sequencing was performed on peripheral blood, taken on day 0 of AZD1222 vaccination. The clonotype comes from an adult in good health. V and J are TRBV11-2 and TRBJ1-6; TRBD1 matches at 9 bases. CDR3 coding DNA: TGTGCCAGCAGCTTGGCGGGACAGGGATTCCCCTATAATTCACCCCTCCACTTT. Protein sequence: CASSLAGQGFPYNSPLHF.